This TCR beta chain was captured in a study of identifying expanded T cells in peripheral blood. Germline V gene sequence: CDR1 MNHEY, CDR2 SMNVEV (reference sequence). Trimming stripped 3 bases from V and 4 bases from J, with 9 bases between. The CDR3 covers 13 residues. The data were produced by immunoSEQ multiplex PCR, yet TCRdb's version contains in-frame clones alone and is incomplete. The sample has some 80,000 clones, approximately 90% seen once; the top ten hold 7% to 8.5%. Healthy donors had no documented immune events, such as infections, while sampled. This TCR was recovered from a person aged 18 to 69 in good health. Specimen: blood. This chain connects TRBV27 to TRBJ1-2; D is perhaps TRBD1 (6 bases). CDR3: CASSFGDTYGYTF. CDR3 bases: TGTGCCAGCAGTTTTGGGGACACCTATGGCTACACCTTC.